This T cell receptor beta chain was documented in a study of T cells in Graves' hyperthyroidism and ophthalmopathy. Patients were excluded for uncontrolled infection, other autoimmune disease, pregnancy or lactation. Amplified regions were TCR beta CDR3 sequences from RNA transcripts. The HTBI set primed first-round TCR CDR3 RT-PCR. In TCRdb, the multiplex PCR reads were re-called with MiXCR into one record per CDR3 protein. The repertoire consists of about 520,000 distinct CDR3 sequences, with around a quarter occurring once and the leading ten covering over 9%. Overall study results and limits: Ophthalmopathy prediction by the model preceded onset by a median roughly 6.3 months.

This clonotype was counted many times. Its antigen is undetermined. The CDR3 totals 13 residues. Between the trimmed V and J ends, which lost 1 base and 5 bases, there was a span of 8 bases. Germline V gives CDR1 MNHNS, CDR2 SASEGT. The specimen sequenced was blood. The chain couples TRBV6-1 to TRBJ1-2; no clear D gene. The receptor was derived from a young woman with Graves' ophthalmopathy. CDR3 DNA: TGTGCCAGCAGTGAAGACAGATTATATGGCTACACCTTC. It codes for CASSEDRLYGYTF.